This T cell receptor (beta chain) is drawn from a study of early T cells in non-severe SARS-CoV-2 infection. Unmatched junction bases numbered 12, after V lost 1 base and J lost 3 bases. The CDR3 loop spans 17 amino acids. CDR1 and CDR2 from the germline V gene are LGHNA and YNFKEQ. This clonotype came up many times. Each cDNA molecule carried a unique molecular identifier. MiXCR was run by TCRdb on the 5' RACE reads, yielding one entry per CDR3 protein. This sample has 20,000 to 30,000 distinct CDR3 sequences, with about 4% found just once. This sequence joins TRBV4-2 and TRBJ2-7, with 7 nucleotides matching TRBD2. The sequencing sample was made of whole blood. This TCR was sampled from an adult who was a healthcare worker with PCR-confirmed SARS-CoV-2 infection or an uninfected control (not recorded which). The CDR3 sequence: CASSQVGGGELHYEQYF. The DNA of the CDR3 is TGTGCCAGCAGCCAAGTGGGCGGGGGAGAACTACACTACGAGCAGTACTTC.